A selection of T cell receptor beta chains follows, all from one sample in a study of vaccination effects on CD4 cells after COVID-19. Which antigens these TCRs recognize remains unknown. TCRdb keeps only in-frame clones here, not all; method: immunoSEQ multiplex PCR. Of tens of thousands of clones detected, approximately 80% appear once; the ten largest clones hold under 25%. The starting material was CD4+ T cells from PBMCs cultured with HCoV-NL63 spike peptides, obtained before COVID-19 vaccination. These receptors originate from a human donor who had a prior SARS-CoV-2 infection. The conserved cysteine and the conserved F or W are not part of the CDR3 here. Fields, in order: CDR3 protein, D gene, CDR3 length, V gene. D genes are given only for firm matches.

cdr3_aa: ASSSRQGLYNEQF; d_call: .; cdr3_length: 13; v_call: TRBV27
cdr3_aa: ASSPDGLGEQY; d_call: .; cdr3_length: 11; v_call: TRBV11-3
cdr3_aa: ASSQPGQGSLYEQY; d_call: TRBD1; cdr3_length: 14; v_call: TRBV18
cdr3_aa: ASSPNYRGGSYEQY; d_call: .; cdr3_length: 14; v_call: TRBV11-2
cdr3_aa: ASSLRRTVNTEAF; d_call: .; cdr3_length: 13; v_call: TRBV18
cdr3_aa: ASTYSYNSPLH; d_call: .; cdr3_length: 11; v_call: TRBV18
cdr3_aa: ASSGTGRPIEQY; d_call: TRBD1; cdr3_length: 12; v_call: TRBV2
cdr3_aa: SAIGSDEQY; d_call: .; cdr3_length: 9; v_call: TRBV20-1
cdr3_aa: ASSNRDGRYTDTQY; d_call: .; cdr3_length: 14; v_call: TRBV7-9
cdr3_aa: ASRSVPGDEQY; d_call: .; cdr3_length: 11; v_call: TRBV5-6
cdr3_aa: ASSQETSTDTQY; d_call: .; cdr3_length: 12; v_call: TRBV2
cdr3_aa: ASSLFRGRPNYGYT; d_call: TRBD1; cdr3_length: 14; v_call: TRBV13
cdr3_aa: ASSNIAGVGYEQF; d_call: TRBD2; cdr3_length: 13; v_call: TRBV7-3
cdr3_aa: ASSLGGTSGGTDTQY; d_call: TRBD2; cdr3_length: 15; v_call: TRBV5-1
cdr3_aa: ASSISSQGDTQY; d_call: .; cdr3_length: 12; v_call: TRBV19
cdr3_aa: ASSYSISEGAYSYEQY; d_call: TRBD1; cdr3_length: 16; v_call: TRBV6-2/TRBV6-3
cdr3_aa: ASSYGEPSYNEQF; d_call: .; cdr3_length: 13; v_call: TRBV6-2/TRBV6-3
cdr3_aa: ASSLDNYGYT; d_call: .; cdr3_length: 10; v_call: TRBV19
cdr3_aa: ASSLVGTRIDEQY; d_call: TRBD2; cdr3_length: 13; v_call: TRBV5-6
cdr3_aa: ASSPMAGLTDTQY; d_call: .; cdr3_length: 13; v_call: TRBV5-1
cdr3_aa: ASSLVLAGVSTDTQY; d_call: TRBD2; cdr3_length: 15; v_call: TRBV5-1
cdr3_aa: ASTLIQSSGANVLT; d_call: .; cdr3_length: 14; v_call: TRBV19
cdr3_aa: ASSGTLAGGLNEQF; d_call: TRBD2; cdr3_length: 14; v_call: TRBV7-7
cdr3_aa: ASSPGDWNSYNEQF; d_call: .; cdr3_length: 14; v_call: TRBV18
cdr3_aa: ASSLRQGYNTEAF; d_call: TRBD1; cdr3_length: 13; v_call: TRBV4-2
cdr3_aa: AIRKSQGLGANVLT; d_call: .; cdr3_length: 14; v_call: TRBV10-3
cdr3_aa: AISERTSPTDTQY; d_call: TRBD2; cdr3_length: 13; v_call: TRBV10-3
cdr3_aa: ASSFGLAEAGVGELF; d_call: .; cdr3_length: 15; v_call: TRBV7-2
cdr3_aa: SVAGTSGGWDTQY; d_call: TRBD2; cdr3_length: 13; v_call: TRBV29-1
cdr3_aa: ASSVGGGGSQETQY; d_call: TRBD2; cdr3_length: 14; v_call: TRBV19
cdr3_aa: ASSQGQNYGYT; d_call: TRBD1; cdr3_length: 11; v_call: TRBV5-1